This passage covers 9 T cell receptor beta chains from one sample sequenced in a study of response to subunit inactivated influenza vaccine. TCRdb re-called the RT-PCR reads with MiXCR, one entry per CDR3 protein. Among about 780,000 distinct CDR3 sequences, around a sixth were seen once, and the ten largest hold roughly a tenth. The sequencing used PBMCs from blood, collected 5 to 6 days after vaccination. The receptors come from a man between 50 and 59 years old who received an inactivated influenza vaccine.

The V and J genes are TRBV20-1 and TRBJ2-5; D is possibly TRBD2 (7 bases). Looked up from germline, CDR1 is DFQATT and CDR2 is SNEGSKA (reference sequence). V was pared by 1 base and J by 0 bases, with 21 bases between. This CDR3 is built from 18 residues. For the CDR3, the DNA is TGCAGTGCTAGAGGCCGGCGGAGGCGGGGGCCAGACCAAGAGACCCAGTACTTC. Protein sequence: CSARGRRRRGPDQETQYF.

J is TRBJ2-3 and V is TRBV20-1; D tentatively reads TRBD1 or TRBD2 (5 bases each). The V end was cut by 3 bases, the J end by 3 bases, with 16 bases between. CDR1 and CDR2 from the germline V gene are DFQATT and SNEGSKA (reference sequence). The CDR3 length is 15 residues. The CDR3 loop reads CSASNLQGRTDTQYF. The CDR3 bases are TGCAGTGCTAGTAACCTTCAGGGACGGACAGATACGCAGTATTTT.

The genes are TRBV12-3 or TRBV12-4 and TRBJ1-1; 7 bases fit TRBD1. This CDR3 spans 14 amino acids. With 6 bases clipped from V and 5 bases from J, the junction kept 9 bases outside the gene matches. For the CDR3, the DNA is TGTGCCAGCAGGTCAACAGGGGTGCGGACTGAAGCTTTCTTT. This translates into CASRSTGVRTEAFF.

This clonotype was observed at least ten times. The chain carries TRBV7-2 and TRBJ2-7, with D perhaps TRBD2 (5 bases). Germline-derived CDR1 and CDR2 are SGHTA and FQGNSA. V shed 1 base and J shed 2 bases, with 12 bases lying between them. CDR3 length equals 15 residues. CDR3 in amino acids: CASSLVGLATYEQYF. The CDR3 DNA follows: TGTGCCAGCAGCTTAGTAGGACTTGCCACCTACGAGCAGTACTTC.

This chain joins TRBV11-2 and TRBJ2-1; 7 positions agree with TRBD2. The trim removed 3 bases at V and 3 bases at J, leaving 5 bases unmatched. The CDR3 has 15 amino acids. Per germline, CDR1 SGHAT and CDR2 FQNNGV. The CDR3 reads CASSLERDGYNEQFF. CDR3 in DNA: TGTGCCAGCAGCTTGGAGCGGGACGGCTACAATGAGCAGTTCTTC. Combining the CDR3 with reference TRBV11-2 and TRBJ2-1 gives the whole variable domain EAGVAQSPRYKIIEKRQSVAFWCNPISGHATLYWYQQILGQGPKLLIQFQNNGVVDDSQLPKDRFSAERLKGVDSTLKIQPAKLEDSAVYLCASSLERDGYNEQFFGPGTRLTVL.

The CDR3 spells CSVVPQGASKNIQYF. DNA of the CDR3: TGCAGCGTTGTACCCCAGGGGGCGTCCAAAAACATTCAGTACTTC. The rearrangement links TRBV29-1 to TRBJ2-4; 8 nucleotides line up with TRBD1. J was trimmed by 2 bases and V by 4 bases; bases with no gene match: 7. CDR3 size: 15 residues. Germline CDR1 SQVTM, CDR2 ANQGSEA.

The rearrangement uses TRBV5-6 and TRBJ2-3; D unclear. The V end was cut by 4 bases, the J end by 2 bases, with 11 bases between. This CDR3 comprises 14 residues. Germline CDR1 reads SGHDT; CDR2 reads YYEEEE. CDR3 region: CASSPGLPTDTQYF. Here the CDR3 DNA reads TGTGCCAGCAGCCCGGGCCTCCCCACAGATACGCAGTATTTT.

The chain recombines TRBV4-1 with TRBJ2-2; 8 bases line up with TRBD1. The length of the CDR3 is 20 residues. Trimming at V came to 2 bases and at J to 3 bases, leaving 17 bases not matched to a gene. The germline V gene has CDR1 MGHRA and CDR2 YSYEKL. The CDR3 loop reads CASSQLFFPRGRKDTGELFF. In nucleotides, the CDR3 is TGCGCCAGCAGCCAACTCTTTTTCCCCAGGGGGCGGAAGGACACCGGGGAGCTGTTTTTT.

This clonotype appeared a few times. The chain recombines TRBV20-1 with TRBJ2-3, with D perhaps matching TRBD1 (6 bases). V lost 7 bases to trimming and J lost 2 bases, with 19 bases between them. The CDR3 is made up of 15 amino acids. CDR1 and CDR2 from the germline V gene are DFQATT and SNEGSKA (reference sequence). The CDR3, as DNA: TGCAGTGGAACGAGGACAGAAGCCTCCACAGATACGCAGTATTTT. The encoded protein is CSGTRTEASTDTQYF.